A selection of T cell receptor beta chains follows, all from one sample in a study of cytomegalovirus exposure and HLA in healthy donors. Assay: immunoSEQ multiplex PCR; the TCRdb copy retains only in-frame clones and omits some. The table includes fewer than 200,000 clones, more than 65% detected once. The sequenced sample consisted of PBMCs. The receptors originated from a man aged 35-49 years in good health and CMV-seropositive. CDR3s include the opening cysteine and the closing phenylalanine or tryptophan. The order of the fields is D gene, J gene, V gene, CDR3 protein, CDR3 DNA. The D gene is left open where the match is weak.

TRBD1,TRBJ1-1,TRBV28,CASSWTGGSTEAFF,TGTGCCAGCAGTTGGACAGGGGGCAGCACTGAAGCTTTCTTT
TRBD2,TRBJ2-3,TRBV10-1,CASSESGLAGGLSDTQYF,TGCGCCAGCAGTGAGTCAGGGCTAGCGGGGGGCCTCTCCGATACGCAGTATTTT
TRBD1,TRBJ1-6,TRBV7-9,CASSRTGQSSYNSPLHF,TGTGCCAGCAGCCGGACGGGACAGAGCTCCTATAATTCACCCCTCCACTTT
.,TRBJ1-5,TRBV4-1,CASSPSSFSSQPQHF,TGCGCCAGCAGCCCTAGCTCCTTTAGCAGCCAGCCCCAGCATTTT
.,TRBJ1-2,TRBV27,CASSLRGAVNYGYTF,TGTGCCAGCAGTTTACGGGGGGCCGTTAACTATGGCTACACCTTC
.,TRBJ2-7,TRBV5-1,CASSLTGTTYEQYF,TGCGCCAGCAGCCTTACCGGGACAACCTACGAGCAGTACTTC
.,TRBJ2-1,TRBV9,CASSVDPAGYNEQFF,TGTGCCAGCAGCGTAGACCCTGCGGGCTACAATGAGCAGTTCTTC
.,TRBJ1-1,TRBV5-4,CASSLMSVSNTEAFF,TGTGCCAGCAGCTTGATGTCAGTTAGCAACACTGAAGCTTTCTTT
TRBD2,TRBJ2-1,TRBV9,CASSVDVGLNSYNEQFF,TGTGCCAGCAGCGTAGACGTGGGACTAAACTCCTACAATGAGCAGTTCTTC
.,TRBJ2-5,TRBV7-7,CASTTSTQETQYF,TGTGCCAGCACGACAAGTACTCAAGAGACCCAGTACTTC
TRBD2,TRBJ2-3,TRBV28,CASSPLFRRGGPTDTQYF,TGTGCCAGCAGTCCCCTCTTCAGGAGGGGAGGGCCCACAGATACGCAGTATTTT
TRBD1,TRBJ2-6,TRBV5-6,CASSPIPGQKSSGANVLTF,TGTGCCAGCAGCCCGATACCGGGACAGAAATCCTCTGGGGCCAACGTCCTGACTTTC
TRBD1,TRBJ1-1,TRBV5-4,CASSYRDRDHTEAFF,TGTGCCAGCAGCTACCGGGACAGGGACCACACTGAAGCTTTCTTT
TRBD2,TRBJ2-2,TRBV4-3,CASRQTSGSTGELFF,TGCGCCAGCAGGCAGACTAGCGGGAGTACCGGGGAGCTGTTTTTT
.,TRBJ1-2,TRBV11-2,CASSPGNYNYGYTF,TGTGCCAGCAGCCCAGGGAACTATAACTATGGCTACACCTTC